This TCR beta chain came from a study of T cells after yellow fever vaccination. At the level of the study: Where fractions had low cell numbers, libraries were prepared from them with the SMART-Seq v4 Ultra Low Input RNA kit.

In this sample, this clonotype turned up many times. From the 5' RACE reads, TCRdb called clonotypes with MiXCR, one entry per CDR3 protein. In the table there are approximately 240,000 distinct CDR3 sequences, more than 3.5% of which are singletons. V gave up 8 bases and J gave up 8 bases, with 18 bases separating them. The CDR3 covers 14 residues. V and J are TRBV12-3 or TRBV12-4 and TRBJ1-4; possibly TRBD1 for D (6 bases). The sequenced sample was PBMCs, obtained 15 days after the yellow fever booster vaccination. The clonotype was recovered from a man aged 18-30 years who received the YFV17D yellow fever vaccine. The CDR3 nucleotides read TGTGCCAGCCGGCCGGGGGGCGAGGGGGAAAAACTGTTTTTT. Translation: CASRPGGEGEKLFF.